Below, 16 T cell receptor beta chains from the same sample are listed, as sequenced in a study of blood T cell repertoires in COVID-19. The assay was immunoSEQ multiplex PCR, and TCRdb's table has in-frame clones only and misses some. The sample yields around 230,000 clones, over 80% seen once. Material for sequencing was peripheral blood. These receptors were taken from a man in his forties with acute or convalescent COVID-19.

The genes are TRBV5-4 and TRBJ2-2, with D perhaps TRBD2 (6 bases). Trimming removed 3 bases at V and 9 bases at J, with 18 bases between. Germline V lookup: CDR1 SGHNT, CDR2 YYREEE (reference sequence). The CDR3 totals 15 residues. For the CDR3, the DNA is TGTGCCAGCAGCTCCGGGGTAGCGGAGCCCAGGGAGCTGTTTTTT. Translation: CASSSGVAEPRELFF.

In its sample, this clone was seen many times. The same CDR3 arises from other DNA sequences in this sample as well. This chain joins TRBV12-3 or TRBV12-4 and TRBJ1-4; 7 bases line up with TRBD1. The CDR3 contains 13 residues. Trimming at V came to 2 bases and at J to 7 bases, leaving 1 base not matched to a gene. The CDR3 protein is CASSLYRGEKLFF. CDR3 coding DNA: TGTGCCAGCAGTTTATACAGGGGTGAAAAACTGTTTTTT.

The rearrangement uses TRBV5-4 and TRBJ2-3; 8 nucleotides agree with TRBD2. Germline CDR1 SGHNT, CDR2 YYREEE (reference sequence). This CDR3 comprises 15 residues. Trimming took 0 bases from V and 9 from J; bases not matched to a gene: 9. Here the CDR3 DNA reads TGTGCCAGCAGCTTGGCCGGAGCGGGAGCCGCAACGCAGTATTTT. This codes for CASSLAGAGAATQYF. Using reference TRBV5-4 and TRBJ2-3 for the parts outside the CDR3, the full variable domain is ETGVTQSPTHLIKTRGQQVTLRCSSQSGHNTVSWYQQALGQGPQFIFQYYREEENGRGNFPPRFSGLQFPNYSSELNVNALELDDSALYLCASSLAGAGAATQYFGPGTRLTVL.

This clone was recorded once. The chain employs TRBV6-6 and TRBJ1-2; unclear D gene. This CDR3 is built from 14 residues. Trimming shortened V by 0 bases and J by 4 bases, and 9 bases separated the two germline ends. In germline, CDR1 is MNHNY, CDR2 SVGAGI (reference sequence). In DNA form, the CDR3 reads TGTGCCAGCAGTTACTCGAGGCTGAGCTATGGCTACACCTTC. Its protein product is CASSYSRLSYGYTF.

Concerning this clone: Distinct nucleotide sequences in the sample also encode this CDR3. V is TRBV7-2 and J is TRBJ2-7; 11 bases agree with TRBD2. The junction had 5 bases not matched to a gene; V was cut back by 5 bases and J by 2 bases. The V gene's germline CDR1 is SGHTA and CDR2 FQGNSA. There are 15 residues in the CDR3. CDR3 nucleotide sequence: TGTGCCAGCAGCCCCCTAGCGGGAGGCCCCTACGAGCAGTACTTC. This translates into CASSPLAGGPYEQYF.

V usage is TRBV5-8 and J usage is TRBJ1-5; TRBD1 agrees at 9 bases. The germline CDR1 and CDR2 sequences are SGHTS and YDEGEE. V trimming: 4 bases; J trimming: 5 bases; junction bases outside the gene matches: 10. This CDR3 region has 16 residues. The CDR3 region has the DNA TGTGCCAGCAGCAAGCTACGGACAGGGGAAGATCAGCCCCAGCATTTT. This sequence encodes CASSKLRTGEDQPQHF. The variable domain in full, with the rest retrieved from reference TRBV5-8 and TRBJ1-5, is EAGVTQSPTHLIKTRGQQATLRCSPISGHTSVYWYQQALGLGLQFLLWYDEGEERNRGNFPPRFSGRQFPNYSSELNVNALELEDSALYLCASSKLRTGEDQPQHFGDGTRLSIL.

This chain links TRBV4-1 with TRBJ2-3, with 15 bases fitting TRBD2. V was pared by 6 bases and J by 1 base, with 5 bases of the junction left unmatched. The germline gives CDR1 MGHRA, CDR2 YSYEKL. The CDR3 consists of 17 residues. The CDR3 DNA reads as TGCGCCAGCAGGGGACTAGCGGGAGGAGGCGGCACAGATACGCAGTATTTT. Translating it yields CASRGLAGGGGTDTQYF.

The V and J genes are TRBV18 and TRBJ1-3; 8 bases agree with TRBD1. This CDR3 has 15 amino acids. The V gene end was trimmed by 0 bases and the J gene end by 2 bases; junction bases not matched to a gene: 0. Germline-derived CDR1 and CDR2 are KGHSH and LQKENI. The CDR3: CASSPPGQAGNTIYF. CDR3 sequence (DNA): TGTGCCAGCTCACCACCGGGACAGGCTGGAAACACCATATATTTT.

The chain employs TRBV5-5 and TRBJ1-2; 7 nucleotides align to TRBD1. This CDR3 contains 17 residues. Germline loops: CDR1 SGHKS, CDR2 YYEKEE (reference sequence). J was trimmed by 3 bases and V by 0 bases; bases with no gene match: 11. The CDR3 sequence: CASSLEGTDHIYYGYTF. DNA for the CDR3: TGTGCCAGCAGCTTGGAGGGGACAGACCATATATACTATGGCTACACCTTC.

The J gene is TRBJ1-2, the V gene TRBV6-2 or TRBV6-3; D possibly corresponds to TRBD1 (6 bases). The CDR3 extends over 13 amino acids. The V gene lost 4 bases and the J gene lost 2 bases, with 8 bases spanning the gap. CDR1 is MNHEY, CDR2 SVGEGT, per germline. CDR3 sequence: CASSFTGNYGYTF. CDR3 sequence (DNA): TGTGCCAGCAGTTTTACAGGGAACTATGGCTACACCTTC.

The CDR3, as DNA: TGTGCCAGCAAAATTTTGGGGGCCCCTAACTATGGCTACACCTTC. Amino acid sequence: CASKILGAPNYGYTF. V and J are TRBV27 and TRBJ1-2, with a weak D call TRBD1 (6 bases). Germline CDR1 reads MNHEY; CDR2 reads SMNVEV (reference sequence). There are 15 residues in the CDR3. Deletions cut 7 bases from V and 0 bases from J, with 15 bases between.

The rearrangement links TRBV19 to TRBJ2-2, with a weak D call TRBD1 (5 bases). The CDR3 loop spans 14 amino acids. Germline CDR1 reads LNHDA; CDR2 reads SQIVND (reference sequence). The V and J ends lost 6 bases and 0 bases respectively, with 8 bases between them. In nucleotides, the CDR3 is TGTGCCAGTAGGGTGACAGCGAACACCGGGGAGCTGTTTTTT. Translated, it gives CASRVTANTGELFF. Supplemented by reference TRBV19 and TRBJ2-2, the full variable domain reads DGGITQSPKYLFRKEGQNVTLSCEQNLNHDAMYWYRQDPGQGLRLIYYSQIVNDFQKGDIAEGYSVSREKKESFPLTVTSAQKNPTAFYLCASRVTANTGELFFGEGSRLTVL.

The chain carries TRBV5-4 and TRBJ2-1; a weak D match, TRBD2 (6 bases). This CDR3 has 15 amino acids. V was clipped by 4 bases and J by 7 bases, with 18 bases between them. Germline V lookup: CDR1 SGHNT, CDR2 YYREEE (reference sequence). The CDR3 coding sequence is TGTGCCAGCAGCCCGGGACTGACCTTTGGGAATGAGCAGTTCTTC. Translating gives CASSPGLTFGNEQFF.

The genes are TRBV6-5 and TRBJ1-1, with TRBD1 matching over 9 bases. Per germline, CDR1 MNHEY and CDR2 SVGAGI. V lost 6 bases, J lost 11 bases, and 16 bases stayed unmatched. CDR3 length equals 15 residues. The CDR3 region has the DNA TGTGCCAGCAGAATCGAACAGGGGGCGTCCGGTGAGGCTTTCTTT. It is translated as CASRIEQGASGEAFF.

V usage is TRBV6-5 and J usage is TRBJ1-3; D gene unclear. Germline V lookup: CDR1 MNHEY, CDR2 SVGAGI. The CDR3 consists of 14 residues. Trimming pared 8 bases from V and 0 bases from J, leaving 11 bases between. The CDR3 coding sequence is TGTGCCAGCCAACAGCTACACTCTGGAAACACCATATATTTT. It translates to CASQQLHSGNTIYF.

This chain links TRBV28 with TRBJ1-1; a weak D match, TRBD1 (5 bases). Germline CDR1 and CDR2: MDHEN and SYDVKM. The germline V and J ends were trimmed by 2 bases and 9 bases, with 16 bases remaining between them. There are 14 residues in the CDR3. The DNA of the CDR3 is TGTGCCAGCAGTTTACCCCCGGACCAGGGCAAAGCTTTCTTT. The encoded protein is CASSLPPDQGKAFF.